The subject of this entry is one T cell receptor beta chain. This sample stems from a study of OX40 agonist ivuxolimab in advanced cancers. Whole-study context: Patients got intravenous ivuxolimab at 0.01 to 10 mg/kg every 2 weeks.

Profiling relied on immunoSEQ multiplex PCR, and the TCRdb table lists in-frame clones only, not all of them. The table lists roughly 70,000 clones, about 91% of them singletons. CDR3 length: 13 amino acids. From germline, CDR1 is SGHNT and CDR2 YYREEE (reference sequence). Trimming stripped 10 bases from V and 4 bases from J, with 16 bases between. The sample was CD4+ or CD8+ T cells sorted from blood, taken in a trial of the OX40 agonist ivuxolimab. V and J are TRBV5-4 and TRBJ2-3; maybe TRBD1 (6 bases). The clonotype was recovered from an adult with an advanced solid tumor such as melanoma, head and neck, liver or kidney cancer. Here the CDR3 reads CASLTGEADTQYF. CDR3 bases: TGTGCCTCCCTGACAGGCGAAGCAGATACGCAGTATTTT.